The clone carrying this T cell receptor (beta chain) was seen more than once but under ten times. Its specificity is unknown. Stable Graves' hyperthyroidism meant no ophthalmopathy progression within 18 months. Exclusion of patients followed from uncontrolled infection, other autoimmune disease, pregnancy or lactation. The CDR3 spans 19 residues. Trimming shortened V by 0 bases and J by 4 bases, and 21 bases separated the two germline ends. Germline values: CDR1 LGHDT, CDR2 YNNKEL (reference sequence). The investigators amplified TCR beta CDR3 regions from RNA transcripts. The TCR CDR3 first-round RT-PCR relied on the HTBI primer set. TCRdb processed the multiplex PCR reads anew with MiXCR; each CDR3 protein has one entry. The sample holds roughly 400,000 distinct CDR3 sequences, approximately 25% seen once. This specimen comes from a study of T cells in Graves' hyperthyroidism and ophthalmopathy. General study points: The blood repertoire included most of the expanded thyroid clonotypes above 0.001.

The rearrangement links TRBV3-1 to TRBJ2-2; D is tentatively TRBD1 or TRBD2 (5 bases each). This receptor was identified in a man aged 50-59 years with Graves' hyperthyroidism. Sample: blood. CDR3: CASSQDWGFGRGRTGELFF. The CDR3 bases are TGTGCCAGCAGCCAAGATTGGGGGTTTGGAAGGGGTCGCACCGGGGAGCTGTTTTTT.